The 9 T cell receptor beta chains presented below share a single source sample, sequenced in a study of cytomegalovirus exposure and HLA in healthy donors. Both 60 Vbeta primers and 13 Jbeta primers went into the PCR. Profiling relied on immunoSEQ multiplex PCR, and the TCRdb table lists in-frame clones only, not all of them. The data contain 180,000 or so clones, about three quarters of them seen just once; the ten biggest clones take up roughly 13%. Sequencing input: PBMCs. Receptors originate from a man aged 45-65 years in good health and CMV-seropositive.

The J gene is TRBJ1-1, the V gene TRBV2; tentative D call: TRBD1 (5 bases). The CDR3 covers 12 residues. With 6 bases removed from V and 4 bases from J, the gap between germline ends came to 9 bases. Germline V lookup: CDR1 SNHLY, CDR2 FYNNEI. CDR3 residues: CASRLGATEAFF. The CDR3 DNA follows: TGTGCCAGCAGGTTAGGGGCCACTGAAGCTTTCTTT.

The chain links TRBV6-4 to TRBJ2-3, with D possibly being TRBD2 (5 bases). Germline V CDR1 and CDR2: MRHNA, SNTAGT. Trimming took 2 bases from V and 3 from J, leaving 9 bases between them. The CDR3 loop spans 14 amino acids. Here the CDR3 reads CASSDRAETDTQYF. CDR3 sequence (DNA): TGTGCCAGCAGTGACCGAGCGGAAACAGATACGCAGTATTTT.

In this sample, this clone turned up a few times. V gene TRBV29-1 combines with J gene TRBJ1-2; 7 bases align to TRBD1. The CDR3 length is 15 residues. V trimming: 0 bases; J trimming: 5 bases; junction bases outside the gene matches: 9. The germline V gene encodes CDR1 SQVTM and CDR2 ANQGSEA. CDR3 loop: CSVEDPSQGFYGYTF. DNA for the CDR3: TGCAGCGTTGAAGACCCTTCACAGGGGTTTTATGGCTACACCTTC.

This clone was counted only a few times. The chain couples TRBV7-2 to TRBJ2-7, with D perhaps matching TRBD1 (5 bases). The CDR3 consists of 12 residues. Deletions cut 0 bases from V and 12 bases from J, with 12 bases between. CDR1 is SGHTA, CDR2 FQGNSA, per germline. For the CDR3, the DNA is TGTGCCAGCAGCTTAGCGCTTTACAGGTTGTACTTC. This sequence encodes CASSLALYRLYF.

The gene calls are TRBV5-8 and TRBJ1-3; the match to TRBD1 covers 7 bases. Germline V gives CDR1 SGHTS, CDR2 YDEGEE. The V segment lost 5 bases and the J segment 1 base; nucleotides outside the gene matches: 12. The CDR3 is 17 amino acids. The CDR3 sequence is CASRTEGDRVSGNTIYF. The CDR3 bases are TGTGCCAGCAGAACTGAAGGAGACAGGGTATCTGGAAACACCATATATTTT.

The chain combines TRBV15 with TRBJ2-3; TRBD1 agrees at 8 bases. Trimming removed 7 bases from V and 4 bases from J; junction bases left unmatched: 7. Germline V gives CDR1 LNHNV, CDR2 YYDKDF (reference sequence). The CDR3 spans 14 residues. The CDR3: CATKIGQGPDTQYF. As DNA, the CDR3 is TGTGCCACCAAAATTGGACAGGGCCCAGATACGCAGTATTTT.

This clone was observed a handful of times. The chain has TRBV29-1 and TRBJ1-2, with 8 bases aligning to TRBD1. CDR3 length equals 13 residues. J lost 0 bases, V lost 8 bases, and 5 bases had no gene match. Germline V lookup: CDR1 SQVTM, CDR2 ANQGSEA. The CDR3 DNA sequence: TGCAGCATCCACAGGGGGACTAACTATGGCTACACCTTC. Translating gives CSIHRGTNYGYTF.

The J gene is TRBJ2-7, the V gene TRBV20-1; no definite D call. From germline, CDR1 is DFQATT and CDR2 SNEGSKA (reference sequence). Trimming removed 4 bases from V and 1 base from J, with 5 bases in between. This CDR3 has 11 amino acids. The CDR3 DNA is TGCAGTGCTACAGTATCCTACGAGCAGTACTTC. This gives the protein CSATVSYEQYF.

For this clone: In the same sample, other DNA sequences code for this CDR3. The V call is TRBV5-6, the J call TRBJ1-2; 10 bases fit TRBD1. CDR1 SGHDT and CDR2 YYEEEE come from the germline V gene. The V and J ends lost 4 bases and 5 bases, in that order; junction bases with no gene match: 5. The length of the CDR3 is 14 residues. CDR3 amino acids: CASSLGTGDYGYTF. CDR3 sequence (DNA): TGTGCCAGCAGCCTCGGGACAGGGGATTATGGCTACACCTTC.